Following are 4 T cell receptor beta chains from one sample sequenced in a study of T-cell memory formation after mild COVID-19. TCRdb reprocessed the 5' RACE reads via MiXCR and lists one record per CDR3 protein. The data hold 350,000 to 500,000 distinct CDR3 sequences, with 20% to 30% observed a single time. The source material was PBMCs or a T cell subset sorted from them (not recorded which). The receptor source for this set is an adult woman who had mild COVID-19 (a few samples of this study predate the infection). Cell type and time point are not known.

The chain links TRBV3-1 to TRBJ2-7; 8 positions agree with TRBD1. After removal of 1 base from V and 5 bases from J, the junction contained 7 bases not matched to a gene. Germline-derived CDR1 and CDR2 are LGHDT and YNNKEL (reference sequence). The length of the CDR3 is 15 residues. DNA of the CDR3: TGTGCCAGCAGCCAAGTCGGACAGGGATTAAACGAGCAGTACTTC. Translation gives CASSQVGQGLNEQYF.

The chain recombines TRBV29-1 with TRBJ2-7; possibly TRBD1 or TRBD2 for D (5 bases each). V lost 0 bases and J lost 1, with 13 bases in between. CDR1 and CDR2 from the germline V gene are SQVTM and ANQGSEA. The CDR3 length is 15 residues. In DNA, the CDR3 is TGCAGCGTTGAAGATGGGACGTCTGAGTCCTACGAGCAGTACTTC. This gives the protein CSVEDGTSESYEQYF.

This clonotype was counted between two and nine times. The genes are TRBV20-1 and TRBJ2-7; D is perhaps TRBD1 or TRBD2 (5 bases each). V lost 6 bases and J 1 base, leaving 10 bases between the germline ends. The CDR3 length is 12 residues. Per germline, CDR1 DFQATT and CDR2 SNEGSKA (reference sequence). The CDR3 DNA follows: TGCAGTGCGGGACGGAATTCCTACGAGCAGTACTTC. This gives the protein CSAGRNSYEQYF.

This clonotype has a handful of counts. The V call is TRBV5-1, the J call TRBJ2-7, with 12 bases matching TRBD2. V lost 4 bases to trimming and J lost 7 bases; unmatched junction nucleotides: 6. Germline lookup yields CDR1 SGHRS and CDR2 YFSETQ. The CDR3 sequence is 14 residues long. The CDR3 here is CASSDGLAGNEQYF. The CDR3 bases are TGCGCCAGCAGCGACGGACTAGCGGGGAATGAGCAGTACTTC. Variable domain in full (rest from reference TRBV5-1 and TRBJ2-7): KAGVTQTPRYLIKTRGQQVTLSCSPISGHRSVSWYQQTPGQGLQFLFEYFSETQRNKGNFPGRFSGRQFSNSRSEMNVSTLELGDSALYLCASSDGLAGNEQYFGPGTRLTVT.